This T cell receptor beta chain was sequenced during a study of glioma-infiltrating T cells. Study-level points and caveats: Patients with low tissue-blood divergence carried a signature set of shared blood CDR3 motifs. Tissue and blood shared very few CDR3 sequences.

A word on this clonotype: Its antigen remains unidentified.

Deletions cut 4 bases from V and 6 bases from J, with 21 bases between. This CDR3 contains 16 residues. The iRepertoire nested amplicon-rescue multiplex PCR amplified TCR alpha and beta CDR3s from RNA. Using its own MiXCR run on the multiplex PCR reads, TCRdb lists one record per CDR3 protein. The repertoire consists of more than 350,000 distinct CDR3 sequences, with roughly 41% occurring once and the leading ten covering 12%. The gene calls are TRBV12-3 or TRBV12-4 and TRBJ1-2, with a weak D call TRBD1 (5 bases). Specimen: glioma tissue, nonneoplastic brain tissue, or PBMCs (not recorded which). The clonotype was recovered from a human donor with low-grade glioma or glioblastoma, undergoing nonglioma brain surgery, or in good health (not recorded which). CDR3 amino acids: CASSSSDNPMKHGYTF. For the CDR3, the DNA is TGTGCCAGCAGTTCCTCGGACAACCCGATGAAGCATGGCTACACCTTC.